A selection of T cell receptor beta chains follows, all from one sample in a study of blood T cell repertoires in COVID-19. TCRdb's copy holds only in-frame clones and misses some; the assay was immunoSEQ multiplex PCR. The table lists around 50,000 clones, roughly nine tenths of them singletons, with approximately 16% in the top ten. Sequencing used peripheral blood. The receptor set was obtained from a man aged 60 to 75 with active or convalescent COVID-19. Both conserved end residues are part of each CDR3. D genes are given only for firm matches. Clone size appears in some rows only: once, few, many, or a class for an expanded clone.

TRBV4-3	13	TRBD1	once	TRBJ2-7	TGCGCCAGCAGCCCGCTACAGGGGGTCGAGCAGTACTTC	CASSPLQGVEQYF
TRBV7-9	15	-	once	TRBJ2-4	TGTGCCAGCAGCTTAGGGGGCCCCTCTGGGAACATTCAGTACTTC	CASSLGGPSGNIQYF
TRBV23-1	16	-	-	TRBJ1-3	TGCGCCAGCAGTCCCCAGGAGGGTACCTCTGGAAACACCATATATTTT	CASSPQEGTSGNTIYF
TRBV9	15	TRBD2	-	TRBJ2-1	TGTGCCAGCAGCGGACAACTAGCGGGGTACAATGAGCAGTTCTTC	CASSGQLAGYNEQFF
TRBV7-2	13	-	-	TRBJ2-7	TGTGCCAGCAGCGAGCGTCCTGTCGGGGAGCAGTACTTC	CASSERPVGEQYF
TRBV28	17	-	once	TRBJ1-3	TGTGCCAGCAGTTTGGAGGGAGAAGGGTCAACCGGAAACACCATATATTTT	CASSLEGEGSTGNTIYF
TRBV29-1	12	-	-	TRBJ1-2	TGCAGCGCCAGACGACAGAACTATGGCTACACCTTC	CSARRQNYGYTF
TRBV9	14	-	-	TRBJ1-1	TGTGCCAGCAGCGTATCGCCGGGAGTTACCGAAGCTTTCTTT	CASSVSPGVTEAFF
TRBV29-1	12	-	once	TRBJ1-2	TGCAGCGTTGAAAAGGGAGTGAGAGGCTACACCTTC	CSVEKGVRGYTF
TRBV2	15	-	-	TRBJ2-7	TGTGCCAGCAGTGTAGGCAGGGGCCTTACCTACGAGCAGTACTTC	CASSVGRGLTYEQYF
TRBV11-3	14	-	-	TRBJ2-5	TGTGCCAGCAGCTTAGCGGGGATGGGAGAGACCCAGTACTTC	CASSLAGMGETQYF
TRBV7-9	14	-	-	TRBJ2-5	TGTGCCAGCAGCTTAGGTAGCAGACAAGAGACCCAGTACTTC	CASSLGSRQETQYF
TRBV5-1	13	-	-	TRBJ2-7	TGCGCCAGCAGCTTGGGACAGTACTACGAGCAGTACTTC	CASSLGQYYEQYF
TRBV2	14	-	-	TRBJ1-1	TGTGCCAGCAGTCCAAGCGGGGGGTTCACTGAAGCTTTCTTT	CASSPSGGFTEAFF
TRBV10-3	15	TRBD2	-	TRBJ2-3	TGTGCCAGCAATGGGGCTAGCGGGGTCACAGATACGCAGTATTTT	CASNGASGVTDTQYF
TRBV23-1	15	TRBD1	once	TRBJ2-4	TGCGCCAGCAGTCAAGACAGGGGAGCCAAAAACATTCAGTACTTC	CASSQDRGAKNIQYF
TRBV18	14	TRBD1	once	TRBJ1-6	TGTGCCAGCTCACCACCCGACAGGGCTTCACCCCTCCACTTT	CASSPPDRASPLHF
TRBV3-1/TRBV3-2	14	-	few	TRBJ1-1	TGTGCCAGCAGCCAAGGCAGGGGCGACACTGAAGCTTTCTTT	CASSQGRGDTEAFF
TRBV29-1	12	TRBD1	few	TRBJ2-7	TGCAGCGTGTTTGACAGGGTTCCCGAGCAGTACTTC	CSVFDRVPEQYF
TRBV10-3	14	TRBD1	-	TRBJ1-2	TGTGCCATCAGTGAGGACAGGGGAAACTATGGCTACACCTTC	CAISEDRGNYGYTF
TRBV7-9	14	-	-	TRBJ1-2	TGTGCCAGCAGCTTCCTTCAGGGTAACTATGGCTACACCTTC	CASSFLQGNYGYTF
TRBV28	14	-	-	TRBJ1-2	TGTGCCAGCAGTTTCGTGGGGGCGATCTATGGCTACACCTTC	CASSFVGAIYGYTF
TRBV6-5	13	-	-	TRBJ1-5	TGTGCCAGCATGCGGGGTTCCGGTCAGCCCCAGCATTTT	CASMRGSGQPQHF
TRBV19	15	-	-	TRBJ1-5	TGTGCCAGTAGTATCCCGCCAGCAGGGGTCCAGCCCCAGCATTTT	CASSIPPAGVQPQHF
TRBV19	15	TRBD1	-	TRBJ1-1	TGTGCCAGTACCGAGGACAGGGGGAGAAACACTGAAGCTTTCTTT	CASTEDRGRNTEAFF
TRBV5-1	16	TRBD1	-	TRBJ1-4	TGCGCCAGCAGCGAGACGATGACAGGGCTAAATGAAAAACTGTTTTTT	CASSETMTGLNEKLFF
TRBV19	11	-	-	TRBJ1-5	TGTGCCAGTGGGGAGAATCAGCCCCAGCATTTT	CASGENQPQHF